The subject of this entry is one T cell receptor (beta chain). Its antigen target is currently unknown. No base-level quality is on record; no much larger clone is a single base apart. The source of the sample is a study of memory CD4+ T cells and cytomegalovirus serostatus (dated by TCRdb to about 2019). Study-level background: The cohort comprised some 35 healthy Belgian adults, 9 CMV seropositive and some 24 CMV seronegative. CD4+ memory TCRbeta repertoires of a Belgian cohort with known cytomegalovirus serostatus were sequenced in order to replicate a published TCR-based CMV serostatus classifier.

V was cut back by 5 bases and J by 0 bases, leaving a gap of 14 bases between them. Including the terminal cysteine and phenylalanine, the CDR3 comprises 15 residues. Of the read, only the CDR3 DNA is kept; its 45 bases are in frame from base 1. Sequences SGHAT (CDR1) and FQDESV (CDR2) are obtained from the germline V gene (reference sequence). The study at large found these results: On the Belgian cohort, the classifier based on the original framework reached a median bootstrapped AUC of about 0.95, with a 95% CI of 0.76-1.00. The results were read as suggesting that the CMV-associated TCR signature is, for the most part, present in the CD4+ memory repertoire. CMV serostatus prediction reached a median bootstrapped AUC of roughly 0.96 with the original framework and about 0.93 with a US-trained random forest. Of 164 previously reported CMV-associated TCRbeta sequences, around 67 appeared in the CD4+ memory repertoires, each in one to five individuals. Unlike the original study, which covered naive and memory CD4+ and CD8+ populations, the Belgian study sequenced only CD4+CD45RO+ memory cells.

A FACSAria II was used to sort memory CD4+ T cells, defined as single viable CD3+CD4+CD8-CD45RO+ cells. To determine CMV serostatus, a Roche Elecsys assay was used that detects serum IgG against CMV pp150, pp28, p38 and p52. After the samples were thawed, total CD4+ T cells were enriched through positive selection using CD4 magnetic microbeads. The samples came from a different study that was designed specifically to examine the CD4+ T cell memory repertoire. Following standard operating procedures, peripheral blood mononuclear cells were isolated and cryopreserved, while serum was kept at -80 degrees C. The staining relied on CD3-PerCP (BW264/56), CD4-APC (RPA-T4), CD45RO-PE (UCHT1) and CD8-Pacific Orange (3B5) antibodies, and Sytox blue was used to exclude non-viable cells. The Quick-DNA Microprep Kit was used to extract genomic DNA from the sorted cells. Amplification of TCRbeta DNA was done with the immunoSEQ hsTCRbeta kit, following the protocol from the manufacturer. TCRbeta libraries were sequenced on an Illumina MiSeq instrument. The paper's data handling went like this. Removing out-of-frame sequences left some 2,200,000 distinct TCRbeta sequences, an average of about 70,000 per individual. Two values were used to score each individual: the count of some 150 previously reported CMV-associated TCRbeta sequences and the total count of productive distinct TCRbeta sequences. A beta-binomial model was reimplemented in Python, and scikit-learn random forests with default parameters were trained on data from the US cohort. On the Belgian cohort, classifier performance was reported as the median AUC, along with percentile confidence intervals, across 10,000 bootstrap iterations. Imported from immuneACCESS, the table was reduced by TCRdb to in-frame sequences with V and J called. These copies leave out some clones; in studies compared against another copy, an unresolved V gene accounts for under half, and the cause of the remainder is not known. That table gives V, J and clone size, and the DNA gave D and trimming. The sample table records 75,000 to 90,000 clones; around 80% of these occur just once. Nearly 0.8% of the sample rests with the top ten.

The sample comprised memory CD4+ T cells from blood. The sequence joins TRBV11-1 to TRBJ2-7; the D assignment is uncertain and may be TRBD1 or TRBD2, with 5 bases supporting each. This TCR was sampled from an adult in good health and CMV-seronegative. The CDR3 has the sequence CASSVGPGSSYEQYF. The DNA is as follows: TGTGCCAGCAGCGTTGGGCCAGGGAGCTCCTACGAGCAGTACTTC.